This T cell receptor beta chain was documented in a study of CD8+CD57+ T cells in acquired aplastic anemia. Judged by abundance, this clonotype is medium-sized. The ends were cut back, 1 base at V and 7 bases at J, with 16 bases in the middle. The CDR3 runs 15 residues. CDR1 is SNHLY, CDR2 FYNNEI, per germline. Genomic DNA, the template, was used for profiling of the TCR beta VDJ and CDR3. TCRdb re-called the reads through MiXCR, storing one row per CDR3 protein. The top ten hold over 20% of the sample, which has 33,000 or so distinct CDR3 sequences, more than 65% seen once. This TCR was sampled from a human donor in good health, serving as a control. Sequencing was done on a sample of sorted CD4+, CD8+, or CD8+CD57+ T cells (not recorded which) from PBMCs. V usage is TRBV2 and J usage is TRBJ1-2, with D possibly being TRBD1 (6 bases). The CDR3 protein is CASSEGDIQPIGYTF. CDR3 bases: TGTGCCAGCAGTGAAGGGGACATCCAACCTATTGGCTACACCTTC.